These T cell receptor beta chains were read from a single sample in a study of monozygotic twins with inflammatory bowel disease. Reanalyzing the 5' RACE reads, TCRdb keeps one entry per CDR3 protein, without DNA. This table lists roughly 330,000 distinct CDR3 sequences. Sequenced material: blood. All receptors derive from a human donor with ulcerative colitis or Crohn's disease, or a healthy co-twin of an affected twin (not recorded which). Both conserved end residues are part of each CDR3.

TRBV9,TRBJ2-3,CASSVGPLTDTQYF
TRBV27,TRBJ2-2,CASNAEATNTGELFF
TRBV20-1,TRBJ2-7,CSARDSSYYEQYF
TRBV6-2/TRBV6-3,TRBJ1-5,CASSYSALAGQPQHF
TRBV12-3/TRBV12-4,TRBJ2-2,CASRGDSGYTGELFF
TRBV7-2,TRBJ2-2,CASSLTPHSGELFF
TRBV5-8,TRBJ2-7,CASSSFDLGRQYF
TRBV4-3,TRBJ2-7,CASSQSDRGPYEQYF
TRBV19,TRBJ2-1,CASSIGIQLSEQFF
TRBV12-3/TRBV12-4,TRBJ2-7,CASSLTGSREQYF
TRBV27,TRBJ2-5,CASSFGIAFQETQYF
TRBV5-1,TRBJ2-5,CASRLAGGIQETQYF
TRBV5-1,TRBJ2-7,CASSLTSAPYEQYF
TRBV11-2,TRBJ2-1,CASSQYGQGTEQFF
TRBV5-1,TRBJ2-5,CASSTSVDRRLGETQYF
TRBV27,TRBJ2-7,CASNGAGRAYF